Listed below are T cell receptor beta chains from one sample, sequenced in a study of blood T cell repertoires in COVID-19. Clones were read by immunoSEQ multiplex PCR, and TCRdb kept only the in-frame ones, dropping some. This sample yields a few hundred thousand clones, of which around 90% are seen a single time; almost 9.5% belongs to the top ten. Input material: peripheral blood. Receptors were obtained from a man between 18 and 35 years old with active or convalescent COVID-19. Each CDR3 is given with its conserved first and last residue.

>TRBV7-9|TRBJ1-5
CASSPLGNSNQPQHF
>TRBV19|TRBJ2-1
CASSIDRTVSYNEQFF
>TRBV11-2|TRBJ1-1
CASSSRTGPGTEAFF
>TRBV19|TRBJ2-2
CASSLFQGHRELFF
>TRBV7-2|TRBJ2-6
CASSLLVLAGFSGANVLTF
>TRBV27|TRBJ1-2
CASSTMGGSNYGYTF
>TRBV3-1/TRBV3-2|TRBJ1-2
CASSQPSTGPYGYTF
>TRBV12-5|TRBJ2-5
CASGLVLLGRGQETQYF
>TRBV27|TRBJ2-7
CASSLHRTYEQYF
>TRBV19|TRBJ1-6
CASSVSQAGRNSPLHF
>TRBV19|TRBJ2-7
CASSMTAYYEQYF
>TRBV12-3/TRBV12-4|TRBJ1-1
CASRDRGWTEAFF
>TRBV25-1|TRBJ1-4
CASSETPGESEKLFF
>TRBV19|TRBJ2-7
CASSIKGHLGYEQYF
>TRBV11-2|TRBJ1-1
CASSLVSREGTEAFF
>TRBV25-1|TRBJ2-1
CASSEGTGQFF
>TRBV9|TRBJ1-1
CASSVNRNTEAFF
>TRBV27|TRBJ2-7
CASSLTGGELSEQYF
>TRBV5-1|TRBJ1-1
CASSFTGPSAEAFF
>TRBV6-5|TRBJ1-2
CASMRPGTLNYGYTF
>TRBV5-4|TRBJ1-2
CAARGHSNYGYTF
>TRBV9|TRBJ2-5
CASSPGTGLGETQYF
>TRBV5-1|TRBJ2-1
CASSLEGQGANEQFF
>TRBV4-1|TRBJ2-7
CASSLTTTSKSYEQYF
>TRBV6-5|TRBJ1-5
CASSYSRWEPQHF
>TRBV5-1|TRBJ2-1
CASSEGNEQFF
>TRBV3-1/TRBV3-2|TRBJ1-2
CASSPRGLGSGYTF
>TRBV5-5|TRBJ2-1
CASSLGDRADYNEQFF
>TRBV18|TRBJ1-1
CASSPTGQVEAFF
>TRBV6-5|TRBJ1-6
CASTIRDRGRTPLHF
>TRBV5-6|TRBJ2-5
CASSLSYRKETQYF
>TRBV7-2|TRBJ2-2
CASTYLPNSGNTGELFF
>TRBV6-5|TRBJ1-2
CASTAVSNYGYTF
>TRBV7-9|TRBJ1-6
CASSHSTGGNSPLHF
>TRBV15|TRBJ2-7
CATSRVETAGVDEQYF
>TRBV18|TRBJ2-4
CASSNTGGVAKNIQYF
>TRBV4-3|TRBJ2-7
CASSQDWSAGGREQYF
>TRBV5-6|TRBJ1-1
CASSLTGTEAFF
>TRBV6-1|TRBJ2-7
CASSEDPQGRVIDEQYF
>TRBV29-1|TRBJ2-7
CSVDGTRGGYEQYF
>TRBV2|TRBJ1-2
CASRDRGSRGYTF
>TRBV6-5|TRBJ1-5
CASSYGHNQPQHF
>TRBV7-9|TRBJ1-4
CASSGQLSFLFF
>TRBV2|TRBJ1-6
CASSGQGIDNNSPLHF
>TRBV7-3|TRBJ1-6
CASSFHRGCNNSPLHF
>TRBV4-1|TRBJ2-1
CASSQRTGTSYNEQFF
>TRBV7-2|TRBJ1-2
CASSFTSGQYGYTF